These 29 T cell receptor beta chains were all obtained from the same sample, sequenced in a study of cytomegalovirus exposure and HLA in healthy donors. PCR amplification relied on 60 Vbeta primers (plus 13 Jbeta primers). Data came from immunoSEQ multiplex PCR; TCRdb stores just in-frame clones and leaves some out. The data show some 89,000 clones, approximately 80% seen once. The source material was PBMCs. Receptors were obtained from a woman aged 35 to 49 in good health and CMV-seropositive.

V is TRBV2 and J is TRBJ2-3; possible D gene TRBD2, 6 bases. This CDR3 comprises 13 residues. Between the trimmed V and J ends, which lost 8 bases and 0 bases, there was a span of 9 bases. Looked up from germline, CDR1 is SNHLY and CDR2 is FYNNEI. CDR3 sequence reads: CASVGTSTDTQYF. The CDR3 coding sequence is TGTGCCAGCGTCGGGACTAGCACAGATACGCAGTATTTT.

The V call is TRBV7-9, the J call TRBJ1-5; no reliable D call. V shed 3 bases and J shed 5 bases, with 8 bases lying between them. This CDR3 contains 13 residues. CDR1 is SEHNR and CDR2 is FQNEAQ in the germline V gene (reference sequence). The CDR3 is CASSLQADQPQHF. The DNA of the CDR3 is TGTGCCAGCAGCTTGCAGGCCGATCAGCCCCAGCATTTT.

The rearrangement links TRBV7-3 to TRBJ2-1; tentatively, D is TRBD2 (5 bases). CDR1 and CDR2 from the germline V gene are SGHTA and FQGTGA. This CDR3 spans 16 amino acids. The V gene lost 2 bases and the J gene lost 4 bases, with 15 bases spanning the gap. CDR3 region: CASSLHAGPLYNEQFF. The CDR3 DNA follows: TGTGCCAGCAGCTTACATGCGGGCCCTCTATACAATGAGCAGTTCTTC.

On this clone itself: This sample also contains other DNA sequences that code for the same CDR3. The V call is TRBV5-1, the J call TRBJ2-5, with 8 positions matching TRBD2. CDR3 size: 13 residues. The V gene end was trimmed by 5 bases and the J gene end by 1 base; junction bases not matched to a gene: 1. The germline CDR1 and CDR2 sequences are SGHRS and YFSETQ. This chain's CDR3 is CASSREGQETQYF. DNA of the CDR3: TGCGCCAGCAGTCGGGAGGGCCAAGAGACCCAGTACTTC.

This clone was recorded a few times. This chain joins TRBV18 and TRBJ2-7; 7 bases align to TRBD1. V trimming: 1 base; J trimming: 0 bases; junction bases outside the gene matches: 6. Germline CDR1 is KGHSH and CDR2 is LQKENI. This CDR3 contains 16 residues. The CDR3: CASSPRGGLNSYEQYF. As DNA, the CDR3 is TGTGCCAGCTCACCACGAGGGGGCCTTAACTCCTACGAGCAGTACTTC. Filled out from reference TRBV18 and TRBJ2-7, the complete variable domain reads NAGVMQNPRHLVRRRGQEARLRCSPMKGHSHVYWYRQLPEEGLKFMVYLQKENIIDESGMPKERFSAEFPKEGPSILRIQQVVRGDSAAYFCASSPRGGLNSYEQYFGPGTRLTVT.

The V and J genes are TRBV5-1 and TRBJ2-1, with 11 bases identical to TRBD2. The junction had 5 bases not matched to a gene; V was cut back by 0 bases and J by 9 bases. Germline loops: CDR1 SGHRS, CDR2 YFSETQ. CDR3 size: 15 residues. CDR3 protein: CASSLEFSGRGEQFF. CDR3 nucleotides: TGCGCCAGCAGCTTGGAGTTTAGCGGGAGGGGTGAGCAGTTCTTC.

V gene TRBV5-6 combines with J gene TRBJ1-5, with D uncertain. V was pared by 4 bases and J by 9 bases, with 14 bases between. This CDR3 spans 13 amino acids. The germline V gene has CDR1 SGHDT and CDR2 YYEEEE. The CDR3 coding sequence is TGTGCCAGCAGCACGACTGGGTTGGCGCCCCAGCATTTT. Translated, it gives CASSTTGLAPQHF.

There are many counts of this clone. The J gene is TRBJ2-7, the V gene TRBV6-5; 8 bases agree with TRBD1. The germline CDR1 and CDR2 sequences are MNHEY and SVGAGI. The CDR3 totals 13 residues. Trimming cost V 5 bases and J 6 bases; bases outside gene matches: 6. CDR3 residues: CASSKDRAREQYF. CDR3 bases: TGTGCCAGCAGTAAGGACAGGGCTCGCGAGCAGTACTTC.

CDR3 amino acids: CASSLNRGGSYEQYF. DNA for the CDR3: TGTGCCAGCAGCTTAAACAGGGGAGGCTCCTACGAGCAGTACTTC. The chain links TRBV13 to TRBJ2-7; TRBD1 is a possible D gene (7 bases). The germline V and J ends were trimmed by 2 bases and 0 bases, with 11 bases remaining between them. Germline values: CDR1 PRHDT, CDR2 FYEKMQ (reference sequence). The CDR3 covers 15 residues. The full variable domain, its missing parts supplied by reference TRBV13 and TRBJ2-7, is AAGVIQSPRHLIKEKRETATLKCYPIPRHDTVYWYQQGPGQDPQFLISFYEKMQSDKGSIPDRFSAQQFSDYHSELNMSSLELGDSALYFCASSLNRGGSYEQYFGPGTRLTVT.

This clone was seen once. This rearrangement joins TRBV13 to TRBJ2-1; 8 bases agree with TRBD2. The CDR3 sequence is 14 residues long. In germline, CDR1 is PRHDT, CDR2 FYEKMQ (reference sequence). V gave up 2 bases and J gave up 3 bases; unmatched junction bases: 0. Here the CDR3 reads CASSLREGYNEQFF. As DNA, the CDR3 is TGTGCCAGCAGCTTACGGGAGGGCTACAATGAGCAGTTCTTC.

This chain connects TRBV27 to TRBJ1-5, with 7 bases aligning to TRBD1. V shed 4 bases, J shed 3 bases, and the junction held 12 bases outside the gene matches. Germline V gene data show CDR1 as MNHEY and CDR2 as SMNVEV (reference sequence). This CDR3 contains 17 residues. In DNA form, the CDR3 reads TGTGCCAGCAGTTCCTCCCGCCCCGGGACAGCCAATCAGCCCCAGCATTTT. This sequence encodes CASSSSRPGTANQPQHF.

The V and J genes are TRBV11-1 and TRBJ2-5; 7 bases map to TRBD1. This CDR3 comprises 15 residues. In germline, CDR1 is SGHAT, CDR2 FQDESV (reference sequence). Germline trimming cut 3 bases from V and 5 bases from J; bases unmatched to any gene: 9. Written as DNA, the CDR3 is TGTGCCAGCAGCTTGGGCGACAGGGATGAGGAGACCCAGTACTTC. Translation: CASSLGDRDEETQYF.

The genes are TRBV28 and TRBJ2-7, with TRBD2 matching over 9 bases. Germline CDR1 is MDHEN and CDR2 is SYDVKM. V lost 7 bases and J lost 0; bases outside the gene matches: 7. This CDR3 region has 15 residues. CDR3 DNA: TGTGCCAGCACCCGGCGGGGGGGTCACTCCTACGAGCAGTACTTC. Translation gives CASTRRGGHSYEQYF.

V and J are TRBV4-1 and TRBJ2-6, with unresolved D. The V end was cut by 0 bases, the J end by 3 bases, with 3 bases between. Germline lookup yields CDR1 MGHRA and CDR2 YSYEKL. CDR3 length equals 14 residues. The CDR3: CASSQEYGANVLTF. The CDR3 coding sequence is TGCGCCAGCAGCCAAGAGTATGGGGCCAACGTCCTGACTTTC.

The chain carries TRBV7-6 and TRBJ1-5; 12 bases match TRBD1. V trimming: 5 bases; J trimming: 6 bases; junction bases outside the gene matches: 5. The CDR3 has 15 amino acids. CDR1 is SGHVS, CDR2 FNYEAQ, per germline. CDR3 sequence (DNA): TGTGCCAGCAGCCCGGGACAGGGGGCGGGTCAGCCCCAGCATTTT. Its protein product is CASSPGQGAGQPQHF.

The chain couples TRBV5-1 to TRBJ2-3; possible D gene TRBD2, 6 bases. This CDR3 is 15 amino acids long. Germline values: CDR1 SGHRS, CDR2 YFSETQ. Deletions cut 3 bases from V and 0 bases from J, with 11 bases between. CDR3 loop: CASSSRAGSTDTQYF. Written as DNA, the CDR3 is TGCGCCAGCAGCTCCCGAGCGGGCAGCACAGATACGCAGTATTTT.

This chain joins TRBV6-1 and TRBJ2-2; D is unresolved. The CDR3 contains 15 residues. Per the germline V gene, CDR1 is MNHNS and CDR2 is SASEGT. V lost 7 bases, J lost 0 bases, and 12 bases lay in between. The CDR3 nucleotides read TGTGCCAGCAATGGGCCAGCCACGAACACCGGGGAGCTGTTTTTT. It is translated as CASNGPATNTGELFF.

This clone was found a few times. This chain uses TRBV19 with TRBJ2-7, with 8 bases aligning to TRBD1. Looked up from germline, CDR1 is LNHDA and CDR2 is SQIVND (reference sequence). Unmatched junction bases numbered 3, after V lost 5 bases and J lost 6 bases. CDR3 length: 12 residues. The CDR3 region is CASSPQGAEQYF. Written as DNA, the CDR3 is TGTGCCAGTAGTCCGCAGGGGGCCGAGCAGTACTTC.

The chain joins TRBV4-1 to TRBJ2-7; tentative D call: TRBD1 (5 bases). The CDR3 length is 14 residues. Trimming took off 3 bases at V and 2 bases at J, with 11 bases between the two ends. Germline V gives CDR1 MGHRA, CDR2 YSYEKL. CDR3 in DNA: TGCGCCAGCAGCCAGCACCAAGGGGCCTACGAGCAGTACTTC. Translation: CASSQHQGAYEQYF.

This sequence joins TRBV30 and TRBJ2-5, with D tentatively TRBD2 (6 bases). The CDR3 runs to 14 residues. Germline lookup yields CDR1 GTSNPN and CDR2 SVGIG (reference sequence). With 0 bases removed from V and 4 bases from J, the gap between germline ends came to 12 bases. CDR3 in DNA: TGTGCCTGGAGTGTACGGGGCGGGGTAGAGACCCAGTACTTC. This sequence encodes CAWSVRGGVETQYF.

This rearrangement joins TRBV10-3 to TRBJ2-5; 8 bases are a match to TRBD1. Germline V gene sequence: CDR1 ENHRY, CDR2 SYGVKD. V was clipped by 6 bases and J by 3 bases; unmatched bases: 0. This CDR3 contains 12 residues. The CDR3 here is CAIRDREETQYF. Written as DNA, the CDR3 is TGTGCCATCAGGGACAGGGAAGAGACCCAGTACTTC.

The genes are TRBV6-6 and TRBJ1-6, with D possibly being TRBD1 (5 bases). The CDR3 consists of 13 residues. From germline, CDR1 is MNHNY and CDR2 SVGAGI (reference sequence). CDR3 residues: CAGGSSYNSPLHF. DNA for the CDR3: TGTGCGGGGGGTAGCTCCTATAATTCACCCCTCCACTTT.

The chain combines TRBV11-2 with TRBJ2-7; TRBD1 might be the D (6 bases). CDR3 length: 14 residues. V was shortened by 3 bases and J by 4 bases, with 13 bases between the two germline ends. Germline V gene sequence: CDR1 SGHAT, CDR2 FQNNGV. The CDR3 spells CASSFSTGAYEQYF. CDR3 DNA sequence: TGTGCCAGCAGCTTCTCGACAGGAGCGTACGAGCAGTACTTC.

The chain recombines TRBV19 with TRBJ1-1; tentative D call: TRBD1 (5 bases). Germline V gene data show CDR1 as LNHDA and CDR2 as SQIVND (reference sequence). The CDR3 is 13 residues long. Trimming shortened V by 9 bases and J by 8 bases, and 19 bases separated the two germline ends. Written as DNA, the CDR3 is TGTGCCAGCAAAACCCCAGGACAAGGCGAAGCTTTCTTT. Protein sequence: CASKTPGQGEAFF.

This clone was counted only a few times. CDR3 loop: CASSFGGNEQFF. CDR3 bases: TGTGCCAGCAGCTTCGGGGGTAATGAGCAGTTCTTC. The gene calls are TRBV13 and TRBJ2-1; possible D gene TRBD2, 6 bases. V was cut by 3 bases and J by 7 bases, with 7 bases left in between. This CDR3 contains 12 residues. Per the germline V gene, CDR1 is PRHDT and CDR2 is FYEKMQ (reference sequence).

V gene TRBV2 combines with J gene TRBJ2-5; D is possibly TRBD2 (6 bases). The CDR3 loop spans 14 amino acids. V lost 7 bases, J lost 7 bases, and 19 bases lay in between. CDR1 and CDR2 from the germline V gene are SNHLY and FYNNEI. The DNA for the CDR3 is TGTGCCAGCATAACGGGACCGATGGGAGGGACCCAGTACTTC. Protein: CASITGPMGGTQYF.

This clone showed up just once. The chain links TRBV15 to TRBJ1-4; 7 bases fit TRBD1. After removal of 1 base from V and 8 bases from J, the junction contained 7 bases not matched to a gene. From germline, CDR1 is LNHNV and CDR2 YYDKDF (reference sequence). The CDR3 runs 15 residues. CDR3: CATSRGQGVREKLFF. The CDR3 DNA reads TGTGCCACCAGCAGAGGACAGGGCGTCCGGGAAAAACTGTTTTTT.

This clone turned up a few times. CDR3 sequence: CASTRLASTGELFF. CDR3 sequence (DNA): TGTGCCAGCACCCGACTAGCGAGCACCGGGGAGCTGTTTTTT. V gene TRBV28 combines with J gene TRBJ2-2; 8 nucleotides match TRBD2. V trimming: 7 bases; J trimming: 4 bases; junction bases outside the gene matches: 5. This CDR3 comprises 14 residues. From germline, CDR1 is MDHEN and CDR2 SYDVKM.

The chain has TRBV15 and TRBJ2-1; no firm D call. CDR1 is LNHNV, CDR2 YYDKDF, per germline (reference sequence). This CDR3 is built from 12 residues. Trimming left V 1 base short and J 5 bases short, with 3 bases between. As DNA, the CDR3 is TGTGCCACCAGCAGAGGGCACAATGAGCAGTTCTTC. As protein: CATSRGHNEQFF.